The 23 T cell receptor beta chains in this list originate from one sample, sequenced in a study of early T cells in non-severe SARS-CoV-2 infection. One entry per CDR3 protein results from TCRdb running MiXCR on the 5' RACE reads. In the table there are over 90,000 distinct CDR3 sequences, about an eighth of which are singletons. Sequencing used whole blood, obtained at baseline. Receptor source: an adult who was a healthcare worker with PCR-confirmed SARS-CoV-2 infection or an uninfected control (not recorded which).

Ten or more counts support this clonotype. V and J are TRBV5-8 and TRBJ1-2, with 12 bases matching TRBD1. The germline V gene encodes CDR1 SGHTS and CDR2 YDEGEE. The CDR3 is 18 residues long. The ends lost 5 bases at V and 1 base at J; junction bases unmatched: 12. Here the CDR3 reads CASRPTRDRGRYNYGYTF. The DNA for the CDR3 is TGTGCCAGCAGGCCTACAAGGGACAGGGGGCGTTATAACTATGGCTACACCTTC.

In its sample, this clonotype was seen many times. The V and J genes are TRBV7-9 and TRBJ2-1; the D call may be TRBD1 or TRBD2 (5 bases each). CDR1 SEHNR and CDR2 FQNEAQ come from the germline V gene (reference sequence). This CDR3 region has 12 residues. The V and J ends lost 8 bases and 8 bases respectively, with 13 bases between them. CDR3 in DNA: TGTGCCAGCGGGAGACAGCCTCATGAGCAGTTCTTC. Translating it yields CASGRQPHEQFF.

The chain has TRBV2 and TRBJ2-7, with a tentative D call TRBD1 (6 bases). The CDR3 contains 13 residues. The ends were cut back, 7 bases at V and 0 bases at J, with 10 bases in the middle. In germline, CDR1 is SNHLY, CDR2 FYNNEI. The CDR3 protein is CASNRDNSYEQYF. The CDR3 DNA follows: TGTGCCAGCAACCGGGACAACTCCTACGAGCAGTACTTC. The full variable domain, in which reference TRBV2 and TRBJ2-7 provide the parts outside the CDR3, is EPEVTQTPSHQVTQMGQEVILRCVPISNHLYFYWYRQILGQKVEFLVSFYNNEISEKSEIFDDQFSVERPDGSNFTLKIRSTKLEDSAMYFCASNRDNSYEQYFGPGTRLTVT.

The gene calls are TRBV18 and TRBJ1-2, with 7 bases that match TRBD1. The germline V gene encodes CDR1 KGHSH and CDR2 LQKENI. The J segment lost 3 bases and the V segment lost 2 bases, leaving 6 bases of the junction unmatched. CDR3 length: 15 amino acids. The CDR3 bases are TGTGCCAGCTCACCAGCAAAGGGGGCTGACTATGGCTACACCTTC. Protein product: CASSPAKGADYGYTF.

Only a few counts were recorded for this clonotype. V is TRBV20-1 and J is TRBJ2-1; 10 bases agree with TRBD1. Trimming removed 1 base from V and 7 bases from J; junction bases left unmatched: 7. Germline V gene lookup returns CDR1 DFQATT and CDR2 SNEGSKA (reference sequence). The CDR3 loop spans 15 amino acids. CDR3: CSARVPGQGLNEQFF. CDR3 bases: TGCAGTGCTAGAGTACCGGGACAGGGGTTGAATGAGCAGTTCTTC.

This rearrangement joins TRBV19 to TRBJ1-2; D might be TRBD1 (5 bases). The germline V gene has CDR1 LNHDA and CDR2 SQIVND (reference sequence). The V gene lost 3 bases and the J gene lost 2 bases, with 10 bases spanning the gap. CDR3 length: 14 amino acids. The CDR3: CASSIVGGNYGYTF. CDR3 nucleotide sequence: TGTGCCAGTAGTATTGTCGGGGGAAACTATGGCTACACCTTC.

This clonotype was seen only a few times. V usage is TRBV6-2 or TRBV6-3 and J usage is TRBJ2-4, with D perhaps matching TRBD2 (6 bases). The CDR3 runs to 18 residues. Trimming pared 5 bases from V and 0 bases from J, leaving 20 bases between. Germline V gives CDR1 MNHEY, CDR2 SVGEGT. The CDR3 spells CASSRPGLGEVAKNIQYF. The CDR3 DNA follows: TGTGCCAGCAGTAGACCGGGACTCGGTGAAGTAGCCAAAAACATTCAGTACTTC.

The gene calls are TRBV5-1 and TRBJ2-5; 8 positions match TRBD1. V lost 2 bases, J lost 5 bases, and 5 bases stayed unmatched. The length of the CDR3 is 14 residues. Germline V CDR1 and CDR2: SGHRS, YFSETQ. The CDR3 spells CASSFPDRVETQYF. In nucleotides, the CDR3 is TGCGCCAGCAGCTTTCCGGACAGGGTGGAGACCCAGTACTTC. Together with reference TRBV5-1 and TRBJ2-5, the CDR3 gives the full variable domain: KAGVTQTPRYLIKTRGQQVTLSCSPISGHRSVSWYQQTPGQGLQFLFEYFSETQRNKGNFPGRFSGRQFSNSRSEMNVSTLELGDSALYLCASSFPDRVETQYFGPGTRLLVL.

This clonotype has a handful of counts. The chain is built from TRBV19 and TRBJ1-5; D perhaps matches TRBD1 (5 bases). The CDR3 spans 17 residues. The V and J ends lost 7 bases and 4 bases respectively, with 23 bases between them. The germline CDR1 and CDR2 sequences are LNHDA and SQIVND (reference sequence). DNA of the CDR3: TGTGCCAGTACCCGCCAGCAGGGCCAAACGGGAAATCAGCCCCAGCATTTT. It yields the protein CASTRQQGQTGNQPQHF.

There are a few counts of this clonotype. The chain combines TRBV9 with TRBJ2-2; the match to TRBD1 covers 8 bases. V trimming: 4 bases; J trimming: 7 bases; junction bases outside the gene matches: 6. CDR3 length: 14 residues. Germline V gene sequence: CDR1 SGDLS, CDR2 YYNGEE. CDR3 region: CASSPDRADGELFF. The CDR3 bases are TGTGCCAGCAGCCCGGACAGGGCTGACGGGGAGCTGTTTTTT.

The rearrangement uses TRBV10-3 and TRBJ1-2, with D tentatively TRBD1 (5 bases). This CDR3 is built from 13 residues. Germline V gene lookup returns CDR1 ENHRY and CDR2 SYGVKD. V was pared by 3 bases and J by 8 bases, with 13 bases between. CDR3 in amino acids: CAISEAGELGYTF. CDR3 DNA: TGTGCCATCAGTGAAGCGGGGGAACTGGGCTACACCTTC.

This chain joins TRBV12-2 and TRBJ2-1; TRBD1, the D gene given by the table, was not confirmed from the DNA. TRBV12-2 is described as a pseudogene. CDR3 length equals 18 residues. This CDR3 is CASRLAGDRPSSYNEQFF. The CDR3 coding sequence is TGTGCAAGTCGCTTAGCAGGGGACCGCCCGAGCTCCTACAATGAGCAGTTCTTC.

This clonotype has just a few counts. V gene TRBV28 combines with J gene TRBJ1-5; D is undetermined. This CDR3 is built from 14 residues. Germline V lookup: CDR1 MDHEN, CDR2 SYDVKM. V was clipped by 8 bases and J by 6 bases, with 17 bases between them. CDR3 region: CASESGITVQPQHF. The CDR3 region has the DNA TGTGCCAGCGAATCAGGCATCACTGTTCAGCCCCAGCATTTT. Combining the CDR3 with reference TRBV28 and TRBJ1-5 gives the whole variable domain DVKVTQSSRYLVKRTGEKVFLECVQDMDHENMFWYRQDPGLGLRLIYFSYDVKMKEKGDIPEGYSVSREKKERFSLILESASTNQTSMYLCASESGITVQPQHFGDGTRLSIL.

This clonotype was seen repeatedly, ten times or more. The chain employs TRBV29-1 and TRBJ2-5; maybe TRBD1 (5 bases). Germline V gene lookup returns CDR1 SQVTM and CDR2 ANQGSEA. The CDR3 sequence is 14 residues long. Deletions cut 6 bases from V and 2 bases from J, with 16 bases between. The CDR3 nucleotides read TGCAGCGTCCGACCCGCAGGGCCTCAAGAGACCCAGTACTTC. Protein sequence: CSVRPAGPQETQYF.

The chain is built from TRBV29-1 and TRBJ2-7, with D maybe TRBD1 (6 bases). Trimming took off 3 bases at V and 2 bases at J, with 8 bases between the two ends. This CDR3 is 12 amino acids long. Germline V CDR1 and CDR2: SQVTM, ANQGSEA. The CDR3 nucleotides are TGCAGCGTTGAGACAGGCACCTACGAGCAGTACTTC. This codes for CSVETGTYEQYF.

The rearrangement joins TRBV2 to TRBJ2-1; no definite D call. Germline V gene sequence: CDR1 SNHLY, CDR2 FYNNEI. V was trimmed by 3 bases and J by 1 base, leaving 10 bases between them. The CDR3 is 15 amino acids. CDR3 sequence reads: CASSDARRSYNEQFF. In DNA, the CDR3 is TGTGCCAGCAGTGACGCCCGGCGATCCTACAATGAGCAGTTCTTC.

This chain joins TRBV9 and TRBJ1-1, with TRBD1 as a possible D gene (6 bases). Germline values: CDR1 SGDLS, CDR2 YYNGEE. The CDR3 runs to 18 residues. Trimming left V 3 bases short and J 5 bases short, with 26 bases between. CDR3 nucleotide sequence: TGTGCCAGCAGCGCCGTACAGGGAGTTTCCCTGTCCGGGACTGAAGCTTTCTTT. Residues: CASSAVQGVSLSGTEAFF.

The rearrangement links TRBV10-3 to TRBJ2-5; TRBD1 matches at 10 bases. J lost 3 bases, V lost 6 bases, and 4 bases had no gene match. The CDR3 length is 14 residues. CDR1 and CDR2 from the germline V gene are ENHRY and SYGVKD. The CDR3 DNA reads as TGTGCCATCAGGCCCGGGACAGGGGAAGAGACCCAGTACTTC. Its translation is CAIRPGTGEETQYF.

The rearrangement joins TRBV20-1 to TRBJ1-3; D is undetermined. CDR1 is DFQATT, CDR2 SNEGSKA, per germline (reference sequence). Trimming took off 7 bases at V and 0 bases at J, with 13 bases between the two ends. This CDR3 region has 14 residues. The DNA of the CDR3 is TGCAGTGTTGCGACTGGGTTCTCTGGAAACACCATATATTTT. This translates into CSVATGFSGNTIYF.

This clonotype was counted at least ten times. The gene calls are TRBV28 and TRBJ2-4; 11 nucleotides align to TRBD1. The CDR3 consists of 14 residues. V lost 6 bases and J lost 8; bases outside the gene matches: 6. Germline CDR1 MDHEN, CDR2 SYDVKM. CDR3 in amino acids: CASRRTGGNDIQYF. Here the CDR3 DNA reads TGTGCCAGCAGACGGACAGGGGGCAATGACATTCAGTACTTC. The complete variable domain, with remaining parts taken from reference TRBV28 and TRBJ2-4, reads DVKVTQSSRYLVKRTGEKVFLECVQDMDHENMFWYRQDPGLGLRLIYFSYDVKMKEKGDIPEGYSVSREKKERFSLILESASTNQTSMYLCASRRTGGNDIQYFGAGTRLSVL.

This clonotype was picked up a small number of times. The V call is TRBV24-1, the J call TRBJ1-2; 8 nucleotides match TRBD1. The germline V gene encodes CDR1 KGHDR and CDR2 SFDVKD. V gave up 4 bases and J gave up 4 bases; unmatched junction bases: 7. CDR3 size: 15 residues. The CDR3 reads CATSDGGTGIYGYTF. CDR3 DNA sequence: TGTGCCACCAGTGACGGGGGGACAGGTATCTATGGCTACACCTTC.

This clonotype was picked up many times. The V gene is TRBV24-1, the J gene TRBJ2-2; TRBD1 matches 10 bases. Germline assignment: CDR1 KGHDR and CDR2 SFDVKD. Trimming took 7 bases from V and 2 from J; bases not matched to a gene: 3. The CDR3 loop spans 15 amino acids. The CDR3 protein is CATSRTGGNTGELFF. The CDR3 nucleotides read TGTGCCACCAGCCGGACAGGGGGTAACACCGGGGAGCTGTTTTTT.

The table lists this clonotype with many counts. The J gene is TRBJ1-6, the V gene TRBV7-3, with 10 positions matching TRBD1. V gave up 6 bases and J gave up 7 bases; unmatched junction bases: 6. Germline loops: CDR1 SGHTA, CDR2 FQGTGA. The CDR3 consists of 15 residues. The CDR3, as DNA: TGTGCCAGCAGGCTGACAGGGGGCGAAAATTCACCCCTCCACTTT. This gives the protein CASRLTGGENSPLHF.